This T cell receptor beta chain came from a study of cytomegalovirus exposure and HLA in healthy donors. Both 60 Vbeta primers and 13 Jbeta primers went into the PCR. TCRdb's copy holds only in-frame clones and misses some; the assay was immunoSEQ multiplex PCR. The sample consists of 150,000 to 200,000 clones, more than 75% of them appearing once. The CDR3 spans 17 residues. The chain is built from TRBV21-1 and TRBJ2-7; the tabulated D call, TRBD1, remains unverified against the DNA. TRBV21-1 constitutes a pseudogene. The sample consisted of PBMCs. The clonotype originates from a woman in her late teens or twenties in good health and CMV-seronegative. CDR3 bases: TGTGCCAGCAGATCGGGACAGGGGGCGCCGAAGGTCCACGAGCAGTACTTC. Translation gives CASRSGQGAPKVHEQYF.